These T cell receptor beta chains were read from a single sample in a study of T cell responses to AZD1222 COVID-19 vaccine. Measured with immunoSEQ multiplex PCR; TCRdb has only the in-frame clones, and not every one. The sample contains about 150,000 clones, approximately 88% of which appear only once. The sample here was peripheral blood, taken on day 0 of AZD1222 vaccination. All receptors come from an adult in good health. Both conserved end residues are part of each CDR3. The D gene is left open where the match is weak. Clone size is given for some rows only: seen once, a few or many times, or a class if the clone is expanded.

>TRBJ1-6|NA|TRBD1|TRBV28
CASSETGGYNSPLHF
TGTGCCAGCAGTGAGACAGGGGGCTATAATTCACCCCTCCACTTT
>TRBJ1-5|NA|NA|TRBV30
CARGPLSNQPQHF
TGTGCCCGGGGACCACTTAGCAATCAGCCCCAGCATTTT
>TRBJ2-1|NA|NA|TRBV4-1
CASSQDMTGSYNEQFF
TGCGCCAGCAGCCAAGACATGACGGGCTCCTACAATGAGCAGTTCTTC
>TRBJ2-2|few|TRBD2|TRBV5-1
CASSLETSGRVGNTGELFF
TGCGCCAGCAGCCTAGAGACTAGCGGGAGAGTTGGGAACACCGGGGAGCTGTTTTTT
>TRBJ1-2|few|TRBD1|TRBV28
CAIPDQGVGYTF
TGTGCCATCCCGGATCAGGGGGTCGGCTACACCTTC
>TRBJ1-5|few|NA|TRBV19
CASRSFNAQPQHF
TGTGCCAGTAGAAGTTTTAACGCTCAGCCCCAGCATTTT
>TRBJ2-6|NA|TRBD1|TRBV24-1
CATSDPEGAGANVLTF
TGTGCCACCAGTGATCCTGAGGGGGCAGGGGCCAACGTCCTGACTTTC
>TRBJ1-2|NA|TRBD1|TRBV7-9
CASSLLSGGYGYTF
TGTGCCAGCAGCTTACTATCAGGGGGCTATGGCTACACCTTC
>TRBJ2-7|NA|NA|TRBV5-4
CASSLQGGYEQYF
TGTGCCAGCAGCTTGCAGGGTGGCTACGAGCAGTACTTC
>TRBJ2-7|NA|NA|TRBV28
CASTSGSSYEQYF
TGTGCCAGCACTTCAGGGAGCTCCTACGAGCAGTACTTC
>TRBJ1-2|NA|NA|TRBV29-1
CSVEKGYGYTF
TGCAGCGTTGAGAAGGGTTATGGCTACACCTTC
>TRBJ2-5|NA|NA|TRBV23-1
CASSQSTKLAGEETQYF
TGCGCCAGCAGTCAATCGACGAAACTAGCAGGCGAAGAGACCCAGTACTTC
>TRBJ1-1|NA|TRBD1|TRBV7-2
CASSRDSLNTEAFF
TGTGCCAGCAGCCGGGACAGTTTGAACACTGAAGCTTTCTTT
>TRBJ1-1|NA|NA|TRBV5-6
CASSLGLGTNTEAFF
TGTGCCAGCAGCTTGGGACTAGGCACGAACACTGAAGCTTTCTTT
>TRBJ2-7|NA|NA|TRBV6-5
CASRRAGADLEQYF
TGTGCCAGCAGAAGAGCGGGCGCAGACCTCGAGCAGTACTTC
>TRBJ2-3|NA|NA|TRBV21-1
CASSNKYLDTQYF
TGTGCCAGCAGCAATAAATACCTAGATACGCAGTATTTT
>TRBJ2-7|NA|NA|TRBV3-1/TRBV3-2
CASSQDRGTFSSYEQYF
TGTGCCAGCAGCCAAGATCGGGGGACTTTTAGCTCCTACGAGCAGTACTTC
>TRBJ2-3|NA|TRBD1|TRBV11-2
CASSLYLGQRTDTQYF
TGTGCCAGCAGCTTATATTTGGGACAGCGCACAGATACGCAGTATTTT
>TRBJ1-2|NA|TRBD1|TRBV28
CASSFADRASEGYTF
TGTGCCAGCAGTTTTGCTGACAGGGCGAGCGAAGGCTACACCTTC
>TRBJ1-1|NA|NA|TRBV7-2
CASSLTLNTEAFF
TGTGCCAGCAGCTTAACTCTGAACACTGAAGCTTTCTTT
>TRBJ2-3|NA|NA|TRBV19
CASRDHQFGDTQYF
TGTGCCAGTAGGGACCACCAATTTGGGGATACGCAGTATTTT
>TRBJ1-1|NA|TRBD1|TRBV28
CASSSTGGYTEAFF
TGTGCCAGCAGTTCCACAGGGGGCTACACTGAAGCTTTCTTT
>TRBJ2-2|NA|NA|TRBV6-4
CASASSADNTGELFF
TGTGCCAGCGCATCGTCTGCCGATAACACCGGGGAGCTGTTTTTT
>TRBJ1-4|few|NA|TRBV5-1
CASSWTLESLSEKLFF
TGCGCCAGCAGCTGGACCCTAGAGTCTCTCTCTGAAAAACTGTTTTTT
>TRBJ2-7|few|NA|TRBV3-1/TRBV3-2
CASSRHLTYEQYF
TGTGCCAGCAGTCGACATCTCACTTACGAGCAGTACTTC
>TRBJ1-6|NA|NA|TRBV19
CASRPPTGARGDSPLHF
TGTGCCAGTAGACCCCCAACCGGGGCAAGGGGTGATTCACCCCTCCACTTT
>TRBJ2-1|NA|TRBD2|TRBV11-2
CASSLDLGLAGLSSYNEQFF
TGTGCCAGCAGCTTAGATCTGGGACTAGCGGGGTTATCCTCCTACAATGAGCAGTTCTTC
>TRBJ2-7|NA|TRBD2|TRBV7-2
CASSPRVGLAGEQYF
TGTGCCAGCAGCCCGAGGGTGGGACTAGCGGGCGAGCAGTACTTC
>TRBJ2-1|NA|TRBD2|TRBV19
CASSIRTSGYNEQFF
TGTGCCAGTAGTATTCGGACTAGCGGTTACAATGAGCAGTTCTTC
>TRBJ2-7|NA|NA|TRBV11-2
CASSLLRGVVGYEQYF
TGTGCCAGCAGCTTATTGAGGGGCGTCGTAGGGTACGAGCAGTACTTC
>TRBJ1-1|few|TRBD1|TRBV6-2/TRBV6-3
CASSQNYRGNTEAFF
TGTGCCAGCAGTCAGAACTACAGGGGAAACACTGAAGCTTTCTTT
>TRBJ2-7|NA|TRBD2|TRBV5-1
CASSHFLAGGEYEQYF
TGCGCCAGCAGCCACTTTCTAGCGGGAGGTGAATACGAGCAGTACTTC
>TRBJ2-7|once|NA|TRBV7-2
CASSFRRGDNEQYF
TGTGCCAGCAGCTTTCGGAGGGGGGACAACGAGCAGTACTTC
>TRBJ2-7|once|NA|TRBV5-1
CASSGLGGGAYEQYF
TGCGCCAGCAGTGGACTAGGAGGGGGAGCCTACGAGCAGTACTTC
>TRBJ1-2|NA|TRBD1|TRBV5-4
CASSYYRGPHYGYTF
TGTGCCAGCAGCTACTACAGGGGCCCCCACTATGGCTACACCTTC
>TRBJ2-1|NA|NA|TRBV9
CASTQRPSGDEQFF
TGTGCCAGCACCCAGCGCCCCTCCGGTGATGAGCAGTTCTTC
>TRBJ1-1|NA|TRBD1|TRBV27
CASSTGGWNTEAFF
TGTGCCAGCAGCACAGGGGGTTGGAACACTGAAGCTTTCTTT
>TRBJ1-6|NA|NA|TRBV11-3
CASSLGGNSPLHF
TGTGCCAGCAGCTTAGGGGGAAACTCACCCCTCCACTTT
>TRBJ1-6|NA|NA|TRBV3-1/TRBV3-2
CASSQGPVNSPLHF
TGTGCCAGCAGCCAGGGGCCCGTTAATTCACCCCTCCACTTT
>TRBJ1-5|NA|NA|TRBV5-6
CASSFGLSNQPQHF
TGTGCCAGCAGCTTTGGGCTTAGCAATCAGCCCCAGCATTTT
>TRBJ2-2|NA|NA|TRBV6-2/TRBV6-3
CASSWTVGAPNTGELFF
TGTGCCAGCAGTTGGACCGTAGGGGCCCCGAACACCGGGGAGCTGTTTTTT
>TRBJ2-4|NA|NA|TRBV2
CASIGELENIQYF
TGTGCCAGCATAGGAGAGCTTGAAAACATTCAGTACTTC
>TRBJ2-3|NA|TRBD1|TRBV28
CASSLFGTGVRYTDTQYF
TGTGCCAGCAGTCTCTTCGGGACAGGGGTCCGATACACAGATACGCAGTATTTT
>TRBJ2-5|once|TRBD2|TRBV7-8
CASSPLEAGGKETQYF
TGTGCCAGCAGCCCCCTTGAGGCGGGAGGAAAAGAGACCCAGTACTTC
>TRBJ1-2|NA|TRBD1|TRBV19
CASSIGTGNYGYTF
TGTGCCAGTAGTATTGGGACAGGGAACTATGGCTACACCTTC
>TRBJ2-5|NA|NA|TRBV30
CAWKGGLGQETQYF
TGTGCCTGGAAAGGGGGTCTAGGGCAAGAGACCCAGTACTTC
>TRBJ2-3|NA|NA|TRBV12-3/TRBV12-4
CASSLAGADTQYF
TGTGCCAGCAGTTTGGCGGGCGCAGATACGCAGTATTTT